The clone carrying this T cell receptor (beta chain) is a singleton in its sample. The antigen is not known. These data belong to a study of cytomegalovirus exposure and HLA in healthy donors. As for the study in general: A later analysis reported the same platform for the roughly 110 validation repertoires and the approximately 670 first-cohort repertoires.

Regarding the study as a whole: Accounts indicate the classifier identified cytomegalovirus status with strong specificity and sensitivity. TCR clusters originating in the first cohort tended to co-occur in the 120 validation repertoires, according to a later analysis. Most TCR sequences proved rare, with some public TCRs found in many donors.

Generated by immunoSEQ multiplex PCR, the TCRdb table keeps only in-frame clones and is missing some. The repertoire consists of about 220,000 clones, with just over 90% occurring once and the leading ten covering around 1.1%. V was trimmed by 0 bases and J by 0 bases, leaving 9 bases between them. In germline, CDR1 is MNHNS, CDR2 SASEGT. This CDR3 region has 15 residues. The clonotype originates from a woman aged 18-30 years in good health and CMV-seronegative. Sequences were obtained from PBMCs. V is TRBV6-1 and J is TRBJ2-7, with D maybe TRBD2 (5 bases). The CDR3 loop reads CASSEAGGLSYEQYF. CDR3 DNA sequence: TGTGCCAGCAGTGAAGCTGGCGGACTCTCCTACGAGCAGTACTTC.